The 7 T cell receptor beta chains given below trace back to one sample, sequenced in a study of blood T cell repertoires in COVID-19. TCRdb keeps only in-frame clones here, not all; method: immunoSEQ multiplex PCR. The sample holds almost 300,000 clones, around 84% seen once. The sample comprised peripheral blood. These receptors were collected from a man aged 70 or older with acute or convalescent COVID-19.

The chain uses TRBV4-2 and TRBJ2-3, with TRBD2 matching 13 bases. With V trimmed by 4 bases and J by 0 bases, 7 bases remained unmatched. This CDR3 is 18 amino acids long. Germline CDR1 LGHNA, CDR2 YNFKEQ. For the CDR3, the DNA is TGTGCCAGCAGCCCGCGCATGACTAGCGGGGGGAGCACAGATACGCAGTATTTT. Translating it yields CASSPRMTSGGSTDTQYF.

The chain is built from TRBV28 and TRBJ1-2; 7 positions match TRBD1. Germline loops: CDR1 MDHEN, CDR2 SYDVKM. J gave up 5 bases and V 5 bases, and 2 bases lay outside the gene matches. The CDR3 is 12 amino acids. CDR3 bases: TGTGCCAGCAGTAGACAGGGATATGGCTACACCTTC. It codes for CASSRQGYGYTF.

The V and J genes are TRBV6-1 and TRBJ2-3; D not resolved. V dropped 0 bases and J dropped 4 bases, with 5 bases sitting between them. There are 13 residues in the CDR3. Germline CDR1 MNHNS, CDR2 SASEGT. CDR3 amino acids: CASSEAPADTQYF. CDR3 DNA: TGTGCCAGCAGTGAAGCGCCGGCAGATACGCAGTATTTT.

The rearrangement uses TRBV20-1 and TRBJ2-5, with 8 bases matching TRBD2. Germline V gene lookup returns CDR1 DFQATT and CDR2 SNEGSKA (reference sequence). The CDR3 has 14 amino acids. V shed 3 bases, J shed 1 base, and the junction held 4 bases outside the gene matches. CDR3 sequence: CSASPTSAQETQYF. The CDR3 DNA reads TGCAGTGCTAGTCCGACTAGCGCCCAAGAGACCCAGTACTTC.

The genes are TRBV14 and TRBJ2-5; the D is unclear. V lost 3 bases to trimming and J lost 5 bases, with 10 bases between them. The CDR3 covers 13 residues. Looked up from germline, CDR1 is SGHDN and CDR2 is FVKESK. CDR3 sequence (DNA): TGTGCCAGCAGCCAGATGAGTATGGAGACCCAGTACTTC. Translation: CASSQMSMETQYF.

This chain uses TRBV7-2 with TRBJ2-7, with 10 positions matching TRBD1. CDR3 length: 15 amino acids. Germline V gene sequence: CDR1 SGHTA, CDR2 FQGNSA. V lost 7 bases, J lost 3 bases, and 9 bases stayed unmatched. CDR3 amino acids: CASKKSTGGVYEQYF. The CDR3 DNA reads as TGTGCCAGCAAGAAATCGACAGGGGGCGTCTACGAGCAGTACTTC. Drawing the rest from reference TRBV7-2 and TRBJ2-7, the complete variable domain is GAGVSQSPSNKVTEKGKDVELRCDPISGHTALYWYRQSLGQGLEFLIYFQGNSAPDKSGLPSDRFSAERTGGSVSTLTIQRTQQEDSAVYLCASKKSTGGVYEQYFGPGTRLTVT.

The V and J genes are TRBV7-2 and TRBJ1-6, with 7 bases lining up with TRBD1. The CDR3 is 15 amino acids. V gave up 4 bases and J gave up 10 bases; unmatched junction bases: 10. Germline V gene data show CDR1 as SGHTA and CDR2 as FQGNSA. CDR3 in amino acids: CASSSSTGKDSPLHF. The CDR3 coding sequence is TGTGCCAGCAGCTCGTCGACAGGGAAGGACTCACCCCTCCACTTT. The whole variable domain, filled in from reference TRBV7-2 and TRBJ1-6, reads GAGVSQSPSNKVTEKGKDVELRCDPISGHTALYWYRQSLGQGLEFLIYFQGNSAPDKSGLPSDRFSAERTGGSVSTLTIQRTQQEDSAVYLCASSSSTGKDSPLHFGNGTRLTVT.